This TCR beta chain stems from a study of cytomegalovirus exposure and HLA in healthy donors. This CDR3 has 16 amino acids. Germline trimming cut 2 bases from V and 0 bases from J; bases unmatched to any gene: 1. CDR1 MNHNS and CDR2 SASEGT come from the germline V gene. PCR used 60 Vbeta primers and 13 Jbeta primers. Using immunoSEQ multiplex PCR, the repertoire was profiled, and TCRdb retains in-frame clones only, with some absent. The table lists 55,000 to 85,000 clones. The receptor was isolated from a female donor in good health and CMV-seropositive. This rearrangement joins TRBV6-1 to TRBJ2-6; 7 bases line up with TRBD1. The sequenced sample was PBMCs. DNA for the CDR3: TGTGCCAGCAGTGAATCAGGGGGCTCTGGGGCCAACGTCCTGACTTTC. Translated, it gives CASSESGGSGANVLTF.